This T cell receptor (beta chain) was observed in a study of patients and donors after allogeneic stem cell transplantation. The CDR3 length is 16 residues. With V trimmed by 0 bases and J by 7 bases, 2 bases remained unmatched. CDR1 and CDR2 (germline): SGHKS, YYEKEE (reference sequence). MiXCR was run by TCRdb on the RT-PCR reads, yielding one entry per CDR3 protein. The sample records some 150,000 distinct CDR3 sequences, roughly two fifths being singletons. This clonotype occurred once. The sample taken for sequencing was blood, either unsorted or a sorted T cell fraction (not recorded which). V usage is TRBV5-5 and J usage is TRBJ2-1, with 15 bases identical to TRBD2. This sequence was found in a human donor who was either an allogeneic HSCT recipient or a stem cell or donor lymphocyte infusion donor (not recorded which). It is not recorded whose cells these are; they may come from a transplant donor. The CDR3 here is CASSLVGTSGRNEQFF. CDR3 coding DNA: TGTGCCAGCAGCTTGGTGGGGACTAGCGGGAGGAATGAGCAGTTCTTC.